Given below is one TCR beta chain in context. The target antigen is unknown. The V gene end was trimmed by 5 bases and the J gene end by 4 bases; junction bases not matched to a gene: 8. CDR1 and CDR2 (germline): LNHDA, SQIVND (reference sequence). The CDR3 sequence is 15 residues long. The data are from a study of cytomegalovirus exposure and HLA in healthy donors. Regarding the study as a whole: A later analysis found TCR association rates differed by HLA locus, highest for DRB1 and lowest for HLA-C.

PCR used 60 Vbeta primers and 13 Jbeta primers. Profiled with immunoSEQ multiplex PCR; TCRdb holds only in-frame clones, not every one. The sample has about 130,000 clones, around three quarters seen once. The clonotype originates from a man aged 35 to 55 in good health and CMV-seropositive. The V and J genes are TRBV19 and TRBJ1-2; 9 bases are shared with TRBD1. The source material was PBMCs. The DNA of the CDR3 is TGTGCCAGTAGTCTCGAGGGACAGGGCGCCTATGGCTACACCTTC. It yields the protein CASSLEGQGAYGYTF.